These T cell receptor beta chains were read from a single sample in a study of OX40 agonist ivuxolimab in advanced cancers. Clones were read by immunoSEQ multiplex PCR, and TCRdb kept only the in-frame ones, dropping some. The profile covers over 50,000 clones, with roughly 85% appearing a single time and around 0.47% taken by the ten largest. This material consisted of CD4+ or CD8+ T cells sorted from blood, taken in a trial of the OX40 agonist ivuxolimab. The receptors stem from an adult with an advanced solid tumor such as melanoma, head and neck, liver or kidney cancer. Each CDR3 is given with its conserved first and last residue. Each record gives: V gene, J gene, CDR3 protein.

>TRBV19|TRBJ1-1
CASSITTAPEAFF
>TRBV5-1|TRBJ2-5
CASSRTGVRETQYF
>TRBV27|TRBJ2-1
CASSFTAGGMGNEQFF
>TRBV6-6|TRBJ2-2
CASTDREPANTGELFF
>TRBV18|TRBJ2-7
CASSPGQGTSYEQYF
>TRBV5-1|TRBJ2-3
CASSPGGWTDTQYF
>TRBV6-6|TRBJ2-1
CASRRTELPYNEQFF
>TRBV11-2|TRBJ2-2
CASSQTGAGELFF
>TRBV5-1|TRBJ2-1
CASRGYNEQFF
>TRBV6-5|TRBJ1-4
CASGRGGPREKLFF
>TRBV2|TRBJ1-2
CASSEDRDAGYTF
>TRBV7-9|TRBJ2-3
CASSPGGGRTDTQYF
>TRBV28|TRBJ2-5
CASSFWRGETQYF
>TRBV4-2|TRBJ1-1
CASSHPPNRENTEAFF
>TRBV28|TRBJ2-7
CASSTGGSSYEQYF
>TRBV10-3|TRBJ2-3
CATGTPLGTDTQYF
>TRBV19|TRBJ2-2
CASRNTGELFF
>TRBV29-1|TRBJ1-4
CSVATGTANEKLFF
>TRBV9|TRBJ2-1
CASSVNPGLAGGNRNEQFF
>TRBV29-1|TRBJ1-1
CSVSEGTEAFF
>TRBV7-9|TRBJ2-7
CASSLEATPIWSYEQYF
>TRBV11-2|TRBJ1-2
CASSLDLAAHYGYTF
>TRBV28|TRBJ1-1
CASSGEGAVTEAFF
>TRBV11-2|TRBJ2-1
CASSLVTLEQFF
>TRBV7-3|TRBJ2-3
CASSPSSVRDTQYF
>TRBV28|TRBJ2-2
CASYSSGSGTGELFF
>TRBV10-1|TRBJ1-1
CASSVPGNTEAFF
>TRBV19|TRBJ2-5
CASSSGLAQETQYF
>TRBV6-5|TRBJ2-7
CASSRKGFDEQYF
>TRBV9|TRBJ1-6
CASSADSDSPLHF
>TRBV5-6|TRBJ2-5
CASSPRTGAKETQYF
>TRBV18|TRBJ1-1
CASSEPTVDSEAFF
>TRBV6-1|TRBJ2-2
CASDSLWRSGELFF